These 18 T cell receptor beta chains were all obtained from the same sample, sequenced in a study of blood T cells in healthy people across ages. Alongside a J-beta primer mix, a sample-barcoded 5' primer served in a second PCR lasting about 7 to 12 cycles. TCRdb reprocessed the 5' RACE reads with MiXCR, giving one entry per CDR3 protein. The data contain about 1.7 million distinct CDR3 sequences, 28% of them singletons. The sequenced material came from blood. These receptors were taken from a woman in her thirties in good health.

CDR3 bases: TGTGCCAGCAGCGAGAGTCCCCTACTAGCGGATTCCTACGAGCAGTTCTTC. It specifies CASSESPLLADSYEQFF. V usage is TRBV9 and J usage is TRBJ2-1, with TRBD2 matching 8 bases. Looked up from germline, CDR1 is SGDLS and CDR2 is YYNGEE. The length of the CDR3 is 17 residues. The V segment lost 3 bases and the J segment 10 bases; nucleotides outside the gene matches: 18.

V and J are TRBV7-9 and TRBJ1-5; perhaps TRBD1 as D (5 bases). Germline V CDR1 and CDR2: SEHNR, FQNEAQ (reference sequence). The V gene lost 5 bases and the J gene lost 5 bases, with 19 bases spanning the gap. The CDR3 covers 16 residues. CDR3 nucleotides: TGTGCCAGCAGCCCCGCCGGGGCAGGGTATGATCAGCCCCAGCATTTT. The encoded protein is CASSPAGAGYDQPQHF. Full variable domain (outside the CDR3, taken from reference TRBV7-9 and TRBJ1-5): DTGVSQNPRHKITKRGQNVTFRCDPISEHNRLYWYRQTLGQGPEFLTYFQNEAQLEKSRLLSDRFSAERPKGSFSTLEIQRTEQGDSAMYLCASSPAGAGYDQPQHFGDGTRLSIL.

This clonotype has a count of ten or more. The chain uses TRBV3-1 and TRBJ2-1, with D uncertain. The CDR3 totals 12 residues. V lost 3 bases to trimming and J lost 4 bases, with 4 bases between them. Germline lookup yields CDR1 LGHDT and CDR2 YNNKEL (reference sequence). The CDR3 here is CASSQSYNEQFF. Written as DNA, the CDR3 is TGTGCCAGCAGCCAGTCTTACAATGAGCAGTTCTTC.

The rearrangement uses TRBV20-1 and TRBJ2-3, with 13 bases identical to TRBD2. The CDR3 length is 15 residues. The germline CDR1 and CDR2 sequences are DFQATT and SNEGSKA (reference sequence). V lost 6 bases and J lost 4; bases outside the gene matches: 7. CDR3 nucleotide sequence: TGCAGTGCCCCCAGACTAGCGGGGGGTGCAGATACGCAGTATTTT. Translating gives CSAPRLAGGADTQYF.

This clonotype appeared a single time. The chain recombines TRBV7-6 with TRBJ1-4, with 8 bases aligning to TRBD1. CDR3 length equals 15 residues. J was trimmed by 8 bases and V by 4 bases; bases with no gene match: 9. From germline, CDR1 is SGHVS and CDR2 FNYEAQ. The CDR3 DNA sequence: TGTGCCAGCAGCTCAGGACAGGGCGGTGGGGAAAAACTGTTTTTT. Translation gives CASSSGQGGGEKLFF.

A few counts support this clonotype. The gene calls are TRBV7-9 and TRBJ1-2; TRBD1 matches 9 bases. CDR3 size: 14 residues. The junction had 7 bases not matched to a gene; V was cut back by 5 bases and J by 6 bases. The germline CDR1 and CDR2 sequences are SEHNR and FQNEAQ (reference sequence). The CDR3 sequence is CASSLRDRVNGYTF. CDR3 in DNA: TGTGCCAGCAGCCTCCGGGACAGGGTGAATGGCTACACCTTC.

The table lists this clonotype with a few counts. V is TRBV7-9 and J is TRBJ1-2, with D tentatively TRBD1 (5 bases). This CDR3 contains 12 residues. The germline CDR1 and CDR2 sequences are SEHNR and FQNEAQ (reference sequence). V was pared by 6 bases and J by 7 bases, with 12 bases between. The CDR3 DNA sequence: TGTGCCAGCAGGGAGCAGGGCCGTGGCTACACCTTC. It codes for CASREQGRGYTF.

This clonotype was seen at least ten times. This chain joins TRBV6-5 and TRBJ1-4; 7 positions agree with TRBD1. The CDR3 covers 15 residues. The V segment lost 0 bases and the J segment 8 bases; nucleotides outside the gene matches: 6. The germline V gene encodes CDR1 MNHEY and CDR2 SVGAGI. Written as DNA, the CDR3 is TGTGCCAGCAGTTACTCGAGACAGGGCGGAGAAAAACTGTTTTTT. This gives the protein CASSYSRQGGEKLFF.

This clonotype was counted between two and nine times. The V and J genes are TRBV4-1 and TRBJ1-2; tentative D call: TRBD1 (5 bases). Germline V gene data show CDR1 as MGHRA and CDR2 as YSYEKL. Trimming left V 0 bases short and J 6 bases short, with 14 bases between. There are 15 residues in the CDR3. CDR3 amino acids: CASSQDYGARDGYTF. The CDR3, as DNA: TGCGCCAGCAGCCAAGATTACGGGGCGCGGGATGGCTACACCTTC.

This chain joins TRBV2 and TRBJ2-1, with D possibly being TRBD1 or TRBD2 (7 bases each). The V gene lost 1 base and the J gene lost 9 bases, with 16 bases spanning the gap. Germline-derived CDR1 and CDR2 are SNHLY and FYNNEI. This CDR3 is 15 amino acids long. The CDR3 DNA reads as TGTGCCAGCAGTGAAGAACAGGGGAGGGGAGTTGAGCAGTTCTTC. Its translation is CASSEEQGRGVEQFF.

This clonotype was seen once. V usage is TRBV20-1 and J usage is TRBJ1-2, with D uncertain. CDR3 length: 13 amino acids. Germline CDR1 is DFQATT and CDR2 is SNEGSKA (reference sequence). Trimming cost V 3 bases and J 4 bases, with 12 bases left between them. CDR3 amino acids: CSASPRPIYGYTF. The DNA of the CDR3 is TGCAGTGCTAGTCCCAGGCCGATCTATGGCTACACCTTC.

To note about this clonotype: The limits of the CDR3 on the DNA are not certain, so only TCRdb's listed CDR3 is given. This chain uses TRBV7-9 with TRBJ1-1; the DNA was not compared with TRBD1, the D call given in the table. Per the germline V gene, CDR1 is SEHNR and CDR2 is FQNEAQ (reference sequence). The CDR3 length equals 17 residues, ends included. Here the CDR3 reads CASSLNSGQGANTEAFF.

The chain uses TRBV5-1 and TRBJ2-1; TRBD2 matches 8 bases. Germline assignment: CDR1 SGHRS and CDR2 YFSETQ. The CDR3 has 12 amino acids. V dropped 8 bases and J dropped 6; count of bases not matched to a gene: 4. The CDR3 here is CASSGALNEQFF. Here the CDR3 DNA reads TGCGCCAGTAGCGGGGCCCTCAATGAGCAGTTCTTC.

This rearrangement joins TRBV20-1 to TRBJ2-5; 11 bases map to TRBD2. The J call may be in error: the DNA end matches TRBJ2-7 better. The CDR3 consists of 14 residues. Per germline, CDR1 DFQATT and CDR2 SNEGSKA (reference sequence). The CDR3 sequence: CSAQVAGGPVEQYF. CDR3 coding DNA: TGCAGTGCTCAGGTAGCGGGAGGGCCTGTCGAGCAGTACTTC.

V is TRBV20-1 and J is TRBJ2-2; TRBD2 matches at 9 bases. The V gene end was trimmed by 5 bases and the J gene end by 6 bases; junction bases not matched to a gene: 7. The CDR3 runs to 14 residues. CDR1 is DFQATT and CDR2 is SNEGSKA in the germline V gene (reference sequence). CDR3 sequence (DNA): TGCAGTGCTCATAGCGGGAGCTTGTCCGGGGAGCTGTTTTTT. Its translation: CSAHSGSLSGELFF.

Points on this clonotype: Germline is not matched at one junction end, which may reflect a read error. The rearrangement links TRBV20-1 to TRBJ1-1; no reliable D call. Germline CDR1 is DFQATT and CDR2 is SNEGSKA (reference sequence). This CDR3 contains 14 residues. As DNA, the CDR3 is TGCAGTGCTAGAGCTACTACCCGTTACACTGAAGTTTTCTTT. This sequence encodes CSARATTRYTEVFF.

This clonotype was counted between two and nine times. J is TRBJ1-6 and V is TRBV9; 7 bases align to TRBD1. The CDR3 totals 15 residues. V gave up 2 bases and J gave up 8 bases; unmatched junction bases: 7. Per the germline V gene, CDR1 is SGDLS and CDR2 is YYNGEE. CDR3 amino acids: CASSVSRDRDSPLHF. CDR3 sequence (DNA): TGTGCCAGCAGCGTCAGTCGGGACAGAGATTCACCCCTCCACTTT. Using reference TRBV9 and TRBJ1-6 for the parts outside the CDR3, the full variable domain is DSGVTQTPKHLITATGQRVTLRCSPRSGDLSVYWYQQSLDQGLQFLIQYYNGEERAKGNILERFSAQQFPDLHSELNLSSLELGDSALYFCASSVSRDRDSPLHFGNGTRLTVT.

This chain uses TRBV30 with TRBJ2-3; D not certain. In germline, CDR1 is GTSNPN, CDR2 SVGIG (reference sequence). The ends were cut back, 3 bases at V and 0 bases at J, with 10 bases in the middle. This CDR3 comprises 14 residues. CDR3 region: CAWRPATSTDTQYF. The CDR3 coding sequence is TGTGCCTGGAGGCCCGCAACAAGCACAGATACGCAGTATTTT. Based on the CDR3 plus reference TRBV30 and TRBJ2-3, the full variable domain is SQTIHQWPATLVQPVGSPLSLECTVEGTSNPNLYWYRQAAGRGLQLLFYSVGIGQISSEVPQNLSASRPQDRQFILSSKKLLLSDSGFYLCAWRPATSTDTQYFGPGTRLTVL.